This T cell receptor beta chain was retrieved from a study of T cell repertoires in cytomegalovirus infection (dated by TCRdb to between 2017 and 2020). About the full investigation: Recently identified HLA-C-restricted CMV epitopes, whose presentation resists viral immunomodulation, were targeted by peptide stimulations together with well-studied HLA-B-restricted epitopes. The HLA type of each donor mattered for the analysis, because public TCR beta signatures pointed to carriage of CMV infection along with the matching HLA type.

Note on this clonotype: Its cognate antigen has yet to be identified. The input lacks base qualities; no much larger clone sits a single base away.

TCRdb lists the instrument as Illumina HiSeq 1500. The raw public reads went through TCRdb reprocessing: fastp at Q25, MiXCR clone calling, in-frame beta chains kept. Each CDR3 protein gets just one entry, which takes the most common genes and DNA from the rows behind it. The sample has hundreds of thousands of distinct CDR3 sequences on record, about two fifths of them singletons. The ten largest clones take up around 44% of the sample. From the cysteine through the phenylalanine, the CDR3 covers 15 amino acids. The retained sequence is limited to the CDR3, 45 bases, with the frame set at the first base. V trim: 5 bases; J trim: 6 bases; unmatched bases: 6. The treatment or condition label, read with the paper, signifies: in vitro stimulation with specific CMV peptide epitopes to enrich CMV-specific T cells. What the authors observed across the whole study: The ex vivo response was dominated by HLA-C-restricted CMV-specific TCR beta clonotypes, which also provided the single most frequent clonotype in two of eight donors. Cumulative frequency of public TCR beta family members discriminated carriers of CMV infection plus the relevant HLA type in this cohort and an independent approximately 350-donor cohort.

This chain is built from TRBV7-1 and TRBJ2-5; 13 central nucleotides agree with TRBD2. TRBV7-1 is designated an ORF whose function remains uncertain. This TCR derives from a human donor in good health (CMV status not recorded). Some clones in this sample may be carry-over from other donors' samples. The input for sequencing was cultured PBMCs, taken from culture after CMV antigen stimulation. In nucleotides, the sequence is TGTGCCAGCAGCGGACTAGCGGGAGAGAGAAAGACCCAGTACTTC. This translates into CASSGLAGERKTQYF.